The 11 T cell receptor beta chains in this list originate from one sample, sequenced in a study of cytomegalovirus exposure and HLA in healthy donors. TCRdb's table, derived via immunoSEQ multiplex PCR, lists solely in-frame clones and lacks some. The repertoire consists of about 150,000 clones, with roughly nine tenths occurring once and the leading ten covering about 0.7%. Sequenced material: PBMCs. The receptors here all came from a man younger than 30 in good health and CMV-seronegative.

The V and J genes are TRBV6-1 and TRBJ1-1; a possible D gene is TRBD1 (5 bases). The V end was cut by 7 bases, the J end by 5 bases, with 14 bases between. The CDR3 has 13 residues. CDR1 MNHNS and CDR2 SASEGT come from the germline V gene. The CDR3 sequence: CASTQQVSTEAFF. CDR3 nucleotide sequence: TGTGCCAGCACCCAACAGGTCTCGACTGAAGCTTTCTTT.

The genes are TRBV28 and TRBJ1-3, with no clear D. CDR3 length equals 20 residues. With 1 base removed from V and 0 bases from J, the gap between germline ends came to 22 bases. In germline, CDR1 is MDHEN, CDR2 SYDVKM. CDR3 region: CASSLYGVAGHWSSGNTIYF. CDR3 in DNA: TGTGCCAGCAGTTTATATGGTGTGGCAGGCCATTGGTCCTCTGGAAACACCATATATTTT. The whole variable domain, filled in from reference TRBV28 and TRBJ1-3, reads DVKVTQSSRYLVKRTGEKVFLECVQDMDHENMFWYRQDPGLGLRLIYFSYDVKMKEKGDIPEGYSVSREKKERFSLILESASTNQTSMYLCASSLYGVAGHWSSGNTIYFGEGSWLTVV.

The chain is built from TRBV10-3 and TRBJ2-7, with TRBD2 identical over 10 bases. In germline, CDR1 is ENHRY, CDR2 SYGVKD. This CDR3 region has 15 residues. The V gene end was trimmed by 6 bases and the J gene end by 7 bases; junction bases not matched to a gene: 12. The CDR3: CAIRGGPGLANEQYF. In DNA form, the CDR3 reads TGTGCCATCAGAGGGGGACCGGGACTAGCGAATGAGCAGTACTTC.

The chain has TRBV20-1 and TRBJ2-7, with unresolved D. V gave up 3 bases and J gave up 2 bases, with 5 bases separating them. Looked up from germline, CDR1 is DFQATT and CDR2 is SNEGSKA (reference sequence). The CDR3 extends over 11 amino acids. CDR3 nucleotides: TGCAGTGCTAGTTCCGCCTACGAGCAGTACTTC. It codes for CSASSAYEQYF.

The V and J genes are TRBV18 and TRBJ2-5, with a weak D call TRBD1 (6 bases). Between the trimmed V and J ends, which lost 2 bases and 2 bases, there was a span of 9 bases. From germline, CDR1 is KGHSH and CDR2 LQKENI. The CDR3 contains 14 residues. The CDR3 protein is CASSPRTVQETQYF. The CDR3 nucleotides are TGTGCCAGCTCACCAAGGACAGTTCAAGAGACCCAGTACTTC.

CDR3 DNA sequence: TGTGCCAGCAGCGTAGAAGGGACAGACCTTGTAACTTTCTTT. Amino acids: CASSVEGTDLVTFF. The rearrangement joins TRBV9 to TRBJ1-1; 7 bases align to TRBD1. There are 14 residues in the CDR3. V shed 0 bases, J shed 12 bases, and the junction held 11 bases outside the gene matches. Germline V gene lookup returns CDR1 SGDLS and CDR2 YYNGEE.

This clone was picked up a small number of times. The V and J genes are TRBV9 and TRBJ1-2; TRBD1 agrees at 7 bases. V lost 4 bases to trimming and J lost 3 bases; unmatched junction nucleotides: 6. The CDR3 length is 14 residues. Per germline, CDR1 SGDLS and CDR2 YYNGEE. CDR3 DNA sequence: TGTGCCAGCAGCTCCCGGACAGGTCACTATGGCTACACCTTC. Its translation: CASSSRTGHYGYTF. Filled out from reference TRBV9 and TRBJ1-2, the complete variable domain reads DSGVTQTPKHLITATGQRVTLRCSPRSGDLSVYWYQQSLDQGLQFLIQYYNGEERAKGNILERFSAQQFPDLHSELNLSSLELGDSALYFCASSSRTGHYGYTFGSGTRLTVV.

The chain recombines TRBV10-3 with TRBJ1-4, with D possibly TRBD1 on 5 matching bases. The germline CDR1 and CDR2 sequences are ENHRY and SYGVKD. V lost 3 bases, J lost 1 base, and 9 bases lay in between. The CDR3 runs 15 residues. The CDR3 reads CAISDRRGTNEKLFF. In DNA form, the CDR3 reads TGTGCCATCAGTGATAGGAGGGGAACTAATGAAAAACTGTTTTTT.

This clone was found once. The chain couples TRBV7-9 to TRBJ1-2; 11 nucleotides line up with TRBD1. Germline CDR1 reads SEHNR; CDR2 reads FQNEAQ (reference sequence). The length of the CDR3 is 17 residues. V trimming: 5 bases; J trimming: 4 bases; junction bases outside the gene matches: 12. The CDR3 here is CASSGGQGARAVYGYTF. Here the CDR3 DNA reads TGTGCCAGCAGCGGAGGACAGGGGGCGCGAGCCGTCTATGGCTACACCTTC.

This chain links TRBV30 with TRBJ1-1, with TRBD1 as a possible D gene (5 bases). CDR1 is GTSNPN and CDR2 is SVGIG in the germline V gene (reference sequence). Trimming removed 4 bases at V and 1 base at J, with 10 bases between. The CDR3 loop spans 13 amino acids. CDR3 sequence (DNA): TGTGCCTGGATGTCGCAGGGGAACACTGAAGCTTTCTTT. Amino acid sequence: CAWMSQGNTEAFF.

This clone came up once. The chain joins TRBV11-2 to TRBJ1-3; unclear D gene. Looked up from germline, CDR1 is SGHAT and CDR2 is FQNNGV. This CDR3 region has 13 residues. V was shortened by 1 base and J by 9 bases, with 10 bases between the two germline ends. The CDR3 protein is CASSLGEASTIYF. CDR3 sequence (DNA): TGTGCCAGCAGCTTAGGGGAGGCCAGCACCATATATTTT. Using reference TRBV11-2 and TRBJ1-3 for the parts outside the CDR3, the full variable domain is EAGVAQSPRYKIIEKRQSVAFWCNPISGHATLYWYQQILGQGPKLLIQFQNNGVVDDSQLPKDRFSAERLKGVDSTLKIQPAKLEDSAVYLCASSLGEASTIYFGEGSWLTVV.